A single sample is the source of the 8 T cell receptor beta chains below, sequenced in a study of post-analysis software for immune sequencing data. Study-level findings and limits: TRBV5-6, TRBV5-1 and TRBV20-1 were among four to six TRBV segments more frequent in patients than controls.

No antigens are known for them. Sequencing libraries made from TCR beta cDNA carried unique molecular identifiers. TCRdb reprocessed the PCR reads with MiXCR, giving one entry per CDR3 protein. In the table there are hundreds of thousands of distinct CDR3 sequences, over 45% of which are singletons. Sequencing used blood. The origin of the receptors is a girl aged 2-10 years with multiple sclerosis.

This clonotype has a handful of counts. The chain joins TRBV29-1 to TRBJ2-5; D is uncertain. Trimming left V 4 bases short and J 5 bases short, with 14 bases between. CDR3 length: 13 residues. The germline CDR1 and CDR2 sequences are SQVTM and ANQGSEA. As DNA, the CDR3 is TGCAGCGTTGGAGTAAGGTTGGAGGAGACCCAGTACTTC. Translating gives CSVGVRLEETQYF.

In this sample, this clonotype turned up a few times. The chain links TRBV20-1 to TRBJ1-2; 8 nucleotides line up with TRBD1. This CDR3 has 12 residues. With 4 bases clipped from V and 6 bases from J, the junction kept 4 bases outside the gene matches. From germline, CDR1 is DFQATT and CDR2 SNEGSKA (reference sequence). CDR3 sequence (DNA): TGCAGTGCTATCTTGGACAGGGATGGCTACACCTTC. Translation gives CSAILDRDGYTF.

The genes are TRBV20-1 and TRBJ1-5; D is unclear. CDR3 length: 12 amino acids. Trimming took off 7 bases at V and 5 bases at J, with 12 bases between the two ends. Germline CDR1 is DFQATT and CDR2 is SNEGSKA (reference sequence). This CDR3 is CSVARSDQPQHF. In nucleotides, the CDR3 is TGCAGTGTAGCTAGGTCGGATCAGCCCCAGCATTTT.

This sequence joins TRBV19 and TRBJ2-5; 13 bases line up with TRBD2. After removal of 4 bases from V and 0 bases from J, the junction contained 8 bases not matched to a gene. The germline CDR1 and CDR2 sequences are LNHDA and SQIVND (reference sequence). The length of the CDR3 is 18 residues. The CDR3 DNA reads TGTGCCAGTAGTACCTGGGGACTAGCGGGGCCCTACCAAGAGACCCAGTACTTC. Translating gives CASSTWGLAGPYQETQYF. The full variable domain, in which reference TRBV19 and TRBJ2-5 provide the parts outside the CDR3, is DGGITQSPKYLFRKEGQNVTLSCEQNLNHDAMYWYRQDPGQGLRLIYYSQIVNDFQKGDIAEGYSVSREKKESFPLTVTSAQKNPTAFYLCASSTWGLAGPYQETQYFGPGTRLLVL.

The chain combines TRBV20-1 with TRBJ2-1; 8 bases align to TRBD2. The CDR3 loop spans 14 amino acids. Germline V lookup: CDR1 DFQATT, CDR2 SNEGSKA (reference sequence). J gave up 6 bases and V 3 bases, and 7 bases lay outside the gene matches. The CDR3 region has the DNA TGCAGTGCTAGCTCCCAGCGGGAGATCAATGAGCAGTTCTTC. Its translation: CSASSQREINEQFF.

The chain links TRBV15 to TRBJ2-1; D ambiguous. This CDR3 spans 15 amino acids. The germline V and J ends were trimmed by 0 bases and 6 bases, with 12 bases remaining between them. Germline loops: CDR1 LNHNV, CDR2 YYDKDF (reference sequence). In nucleotides, the CDR3 is TGTGCCACCAGCAGAGAGGTTTTGAAGTGCAATGAGCAGTTCTTC. This codes for CATSREVLKCNEQFF.

The J gene is TRBJ2-7, the V gene TRBV18; 11 bases align to TRBD1. Trimming cost V 1 base and J 5 bases; bases outside gene matches: 4. Germline lookup yields CDR1 KGHSH and CDR2 LQKENI. The CDR3 runs 15 residues. The CDR3 spells CASSPLGQGADEQYF. The CDR3 bases are TGTGCCAGCTCACCACTCGGACAGGGGGCGGACGAGCAGTACTTC. The variable domain in full, with the rest retrieved from reference TRBV18 and TRBJ2-7, is NAGVMQNPRHLVRRRGQEARLRCSPMKGHSHVYWYRQLPEEGLKFMVYLQKENIIDESGMPKERFSAEFPKEGPSILRIQQVVRGDSAAYFCASSPLGQGADEQYFGPGTRLTVT.

The chain recombines TRBV28 with TRBJ1-2; D is unresolved. CDR1 and CDR2 from the germline V gene are MDHEN and SYDVKM. V dropped 2 bases and J dropped 2 bases, with 12 bases sitting between them. This CDR3 has 15 residues. CDR3: CASSLDVVGNYGYTF. DNA for the CDR3: TGTGCCAGCAGTTTAGATGTGGTGGGGAACTATGGCTACACCTTC.